The rows below give T cell receptor beta chains drawn from one sample of a study of blood T cell repertoires in COVID-19. Libraries were prepared by immunoSEQ multiplex PCR; TCRdb keeps only in-frame clonotypes and omits some of them. The data hold some 260,000 clones, with about nine tenths observed a single time. Sequencing was carried out using PBMCs or T cells enriched from blood (not recorded which). The source of these receptors is a man in his forties who had recovered from COVID-19. Both conserved end residues are part of each CDR3. D genes are given only for firm matches. Part of the rows lack a size; the others show once, few, many or a class for expanded clones.

TRBJ1-4,few,TRBV2,TRBD1,TGTGCCAGCACAGGACAGGCTGAAAAACTGTTTTTT,CASTGQAEKLFF
TRBJ1-6,.,TRBV7-2,.,TGTGCCAGCAGCTTAGATCGGGTCTCACCCCTCCACTTT,CASSLDRVSPLHF
TRBJ1-1,.,TRBV7-9,.,TGTGCCAGCAGCTTAGAGGAGACAGCTAGTGAAGCTTTCTTT,CASSLEETASEAFF
TRBJ1-1,.,TRBV11-1,.,TGTGCCAGCAGCTTAGCACAGAAGAACACTGAAGCTTTCTTT,CASSLAQKNTEAFF
TRBJ1-5,.,TRBV28,.,TGTGCCAGCAGTTTCGGACTGGGCAATCAGCCCCAGCATTTT,CASSFGLGNQPQHF
TRBJ1-1,.,TRBV7-9,.,TGTGCCAGCAGCTTAGCGGTAGGGGGAACCTTGAACACTGAAGCTTTCTTT,CASSLAVGGTLNTEAFF
TRBJ2-5,.,TRBV7-8,.,TGTGCCAGCAGCTTAGACAGGGTCCCACAAGAGACCCAGTACTTC,CASSLDRVPQETQYF
TRBJ2-3,few,TRBV19,TRBD2,TGTGCCAGTAGTACCGGACTAGCGGGAGCAGCGGATACGCAGTATTTT,CASSTGLAGAADTQYF
TRBJ1-2,.,TRBV28,TRBD1,TGTGCCAGCAGTTCGGGACAGGGTGCCTTAATGTTCTATGGCTACACCTTC,CASSSGQGALMFYGYTF
TRBJ2-7,once,TRBV7-9,.,TGTGCCAGCAGCTTTAGTACCAACGAGCAGTACTTC,CASSFSTNEQYF
TRBJ2-1,.,TRBV13,TRBD2,TGTGCCAGCAGCTCTAGCGGAAGAATCAATGAGCAGTTCTTC,CASSSSGRINEQFF
TRBJ1-2,.,TRBV19,TRBD1,TGTGCCAGTAGTATTTCATCGATGACAGGGGGCCGCGGCTACACCTTC,CASSISSMTGGRGYTF
TRBJ2-7,.,TRBV5-4,.,TGTGCCAGCAGCTTGGATGCGGACGAGCAGTACTTC,CASSLDADEQYF
TRBJ1-3,.,TRBV3-1/TRBV3-2,.,TGTGCCAGCAGCCAAGATGGAGGGGTCTCTGGAAACACCATATATTTT,CASSQDGGVSGNTIYF
TRBJ1-6,.,TRBV2,TRBD1,TGTGCCAGCAATTCCGGGACAGGGGCTAATTCACCCCTCCACTTT,CASNSGTGANSPLHF
TRBJ1-5,.,TRBV7-8,.,TGTGCCAGCAGCTTCCACGACAGCCAGCCCCAGCATTTT,CASSFHDSQPQHF
TRBJ1-1,.,TRBV6-5,.,TGTGCCAGCAGTTACAGCCCCGGGGTAAGCACTGAAGCTTTCTTT,CASSYSPGVSTEAFF
TRBJ1-4,.,TRBV5-5,.,TGTGCCAGCAGCTTGGTGAGCACAACTAATGAAAAACTGTTTTTT,CASSLVSTTNEKLFF
TRBJ1-1,.,TRBV7-6,.,TGTGCCAGCAGCTTAGAAAGGGCGGGCACTGAAGCTTTCTTT,CASSLERAGTEAFF
TRBJ2-1,.,TRBV28,TRBD1,TGTGCCAGCAGTTCCCAGGGGGCAGAGAGGGATGAGCAGTTCTTC,CASSSQGAERDEQFF
TRBJ2-1,.,TRBV7-6,.,TGTGCCAGCAGCTTAGTTGCGGGGATCTACAATGAGCAGTTCTTC,CASSLVAGIYNEQFF
TRBJ1-2,.,TRBV10-3,TRBD1,TGTGCCATCTCGGACAGGGGGGACGGTGGCTACACCTTC,CAISDRGDGGYTF
TRBJ2-1,.,TRBV10-2,TRBD2,TGCGCCAGCAGTGAGTCGCTGTGGACTAGCGGGATTTATGAGCAGTTCTTC,CASSESLWTSGIYEQFF
TRBJ1-1,.,TRBV25-1,.,TGTGCCAGCAGGCCGTCGGGGGGTGCGGACACTGAAGCTTTCTTT,CASRPSGGADTEAFF
TRBJ2-7,.,TRBV10-3,TRBD2,TGTGCCATCAGTGGGGACGTAGGTAAGAGCGGGAGTTCGTATGAGCAGTACTTC,CAISGDVGKSGSSYEQYF
TRBJ1-5,.,TRBV5-1,.,TGCGCCAGCAGCTTGGAAGGGGTCGGCAATCAGCCCCAGCATTTT,CASSLEGVGNQPQHF
TRBJ2-2,.,TRBV7-6,TRBD2,TGTGCCAGCAGCTTCATGACTAGCGGGAGTTGGGGGACCGGGGAGCTGTTTTTT,CASSFMTSGSWGTGELFF
TRBJ1-3,.,TRBV7-8,.,TGTGCCAGCAGCGACGGGATCCAAATGGGCGGAAACACCATATATTTT,CASSDGIQMGGNTIYF
TRBJ2-3,.,TRBV10-3,TRBD2,TGTGCCATCAGTTCCCTGACTAGCGGGAGCACAGATACGCAGTATTTT,CAISSLTSGSTDTQYF
TRBJ2-6,.,TRBV6-1,.,TGTGCCAGCAGTGAAATGGAGGGGGCGCAAGGGGCCAACGTCCTGACTTTC,CASSEMEGAQGANVLTF
TRBJ1-2,.,TRBV18,.,TGTGCCAGCTCACCAGAAGGGACATTGGGCTACACCTTC,CASSPEGTLGYTF
TRBJ1-1,once,TRBV6-5,TRBD1,TGTGCCAGCAGGGACAGGGTTACTGAAGCTTTCTTT,CASRDRVTEAFF
TRBJ2-7,.,TRBV3-1/TRBV3-2,.,TGTGCCAGCAGCCAGGTTCGGGGGTCCGGGGGGCAGTACTTC,CASSQVRGSGGQYF
TRBJ2-2,once,TRBV18,TRBD1,TGTGCCAGCTCGAGACAGGGGAACACCGGGGAGCTGTTTTTT,CASSRQGNTGELFF
TRBJ1-1,.,TRBV30,.,TGTGCCTGGAGTGTACATGGGGCAGGAGACACTGAAGCTTTCTTT,CAWSVHGAGDTEAFF
TRBJ2-7,.,TRBV18,TRBD1,TGTGCCAGCTCAGCCGGGACAGGCACCTACGAGCAGTACTTC,CASSAGTGTYEQYF
TRBJ1-1,once,TRBV5-8,.,TGTGCCAGCAGCCCCTGGACGGGAGGGAACACTGAAGCTTTCTTT,CASSPWTGGNTEAFF
TRBJ1-1,.,TRBV7-9,.,TGTGCCAGCAGCCCCACAATGAACACTGAAGCTTTCTTT,CASSPTMNTEAFF
TRBJ1-5,.,TRBV4-3,.,TGCGCCAGCAGTCCCTTTTGGGGAGGGAATCAGCCCCAGCATTTT,CASSPFWGGNQPQHF
TRBJ1-1,.,TRBV12-3/TRBV12-4,TRBD1,TGTGCCAGCGGACAGGGATATACTGAAGCTTTCTTT,CASGQGYTEAFF
TRBJ2-7,.,TRBV6-1,.,TGTGCCAGCAGTGAATCAGTTACGGGGGCAGGGGGAAGTTACGAGCAGTACTTC,CASSESVTGAGGSYEQYF
TRBJ1-2,.,TRBV3-1/TRBV3-2,TRBD1,TGTGCCAGCAGCCAGGAGGCGGGACAGGGGAACTATGGCTACACCTTC,CASSQEAGQGNYGYTF
TRBJ1-2,.,TRBV5-6,.,TGTGCCAGCAGCCAAGACCAGGGGTACTATGGCTACACCTTC,CASSQDQGYYGYTF
TRBJ1-4,once,TRBV6-5,.,TGTGCCAGCAGTTACACCGTCGGGAGGGATGAAAAACTGTTTTTT,CASSYTVGRDEKLFF
TRBJ2-1,.,TRBV27,TRBD2,TGTGTCAGCAGCGTGGAGCGGGGCTCCTACAATGAGCAGTTCTTC,CVSSVERGSYNEQFF
TRBJ2-7,.,TRBV18,TRBD1,TGTGCCAGCTCACCAGACAGGGTTTACGAGCAGTACTTC,CASSPDRVYEQYF
TRBJ1-5,once,TRBV14,TRBD1,TGTGCCAGCAGCCAAGTCGGAGCAGGGGGGACTCAGCCCCAGCATTTT,CASSQVGAGGTQPQHF
TRBJ1-3,.,TRBV3-1/TRBV3-2,TRBD1,TGTGCCAGCAGCCAGGGACAGTGGGGAAACACCATATATTTT,CASSQGQWGNTIYF
TRBJ1-5,.,TRBV6-1,.,TGTGCCAGCAGTGATACACAGGGTCGGAATCAGCCCCAGCATTTT,CASSDTQGRNQPQHF
TRBJ2-2,few,TRBV6-4,TRBD1,TGTGCCACAGCAACGACAGGGGAGGACGGGGAGCTGTTTTTT,CATATTGEDGELFF
TRBJ2-7,.,TRBV5-1,.,TGCGCCAGCAGCCCGCAGGGTCTGGCCTACGAGCAGTACTTC,CASSPQGLAYEQYF
TRBJ1-5,.,TRBV2,TRBD1,TGTGCCAGCAGGGGGACAGGGATTGGTCAGCCCCAGCATTTT,CASRGTGIGQPQHF
TRBJ2-7,.,TRBV6-5,.,TGTGCCAGCAGTTACGGAGGGGGCGTAATTTACGAGCAGTACTTC,CASSYGGGVIYEQYF
TRBJ2-2,.,TRBV14,TRBD2,TGTGCCAGCAGCCCCTTGGACCGGCGGGAGTTGTCCGGGGAGCTGTTTTTT,CASSPLDRRELSGELFF